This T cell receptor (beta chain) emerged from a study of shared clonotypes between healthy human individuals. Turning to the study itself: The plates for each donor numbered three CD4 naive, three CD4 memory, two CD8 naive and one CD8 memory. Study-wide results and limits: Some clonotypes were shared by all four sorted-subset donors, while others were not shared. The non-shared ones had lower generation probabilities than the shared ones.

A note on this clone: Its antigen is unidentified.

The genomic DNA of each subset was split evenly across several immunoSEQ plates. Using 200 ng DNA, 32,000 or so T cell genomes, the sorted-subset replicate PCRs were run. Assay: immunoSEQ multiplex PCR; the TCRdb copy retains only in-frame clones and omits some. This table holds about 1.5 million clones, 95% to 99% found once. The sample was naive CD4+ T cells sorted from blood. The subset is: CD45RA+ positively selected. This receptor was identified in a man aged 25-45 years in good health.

CDR3 in amino acids: CASSSPDGRQTDGYTF. For the CDR3, the DNA is TGTGCCAGCAGTTCGCCAGACGGGCGTCAAACGGATGGCTACACCTTC. This sequence joins TRBV6-6 and TRBJ1-2; D gene unclear. The CDR3 loop spans 16 amino acids. V was cut by 4 bases and J by 6 bases, with 21 bases left in between. CDR1 is MNHNY and CDR2 is SVGAGI in the germline V gene (reference sequence).